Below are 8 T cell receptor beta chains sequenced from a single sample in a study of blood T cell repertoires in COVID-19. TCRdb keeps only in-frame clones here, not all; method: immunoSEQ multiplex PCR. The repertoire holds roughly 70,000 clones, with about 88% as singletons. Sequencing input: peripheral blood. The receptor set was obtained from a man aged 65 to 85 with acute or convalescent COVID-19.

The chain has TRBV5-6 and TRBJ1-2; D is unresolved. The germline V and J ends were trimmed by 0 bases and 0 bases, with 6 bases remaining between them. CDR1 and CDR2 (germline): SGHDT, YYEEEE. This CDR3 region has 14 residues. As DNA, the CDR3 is TGTGCCAGCAGCTTGGGGGCAGCTAACTATGGCTACACCTTC. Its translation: CASSLGAANYGYTF.

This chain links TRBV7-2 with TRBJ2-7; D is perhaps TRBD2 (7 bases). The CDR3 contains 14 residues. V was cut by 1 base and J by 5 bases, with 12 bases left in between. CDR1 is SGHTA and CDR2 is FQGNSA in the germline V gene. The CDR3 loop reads CASSLGVRGHEQYF. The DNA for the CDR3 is TGTGCCAGCAGCTTAGGAGTGCGGGGGCACGAGCAGTACTTC.

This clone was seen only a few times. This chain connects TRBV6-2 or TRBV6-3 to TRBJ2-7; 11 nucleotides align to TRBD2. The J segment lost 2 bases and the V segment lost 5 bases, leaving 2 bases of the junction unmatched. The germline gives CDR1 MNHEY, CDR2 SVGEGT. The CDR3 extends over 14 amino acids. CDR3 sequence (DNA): TGTGCCAGCAGTCGACTAGCGGGGCCCTACGAGCAGTACTTC. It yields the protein CASSRLAGPYEQYF.

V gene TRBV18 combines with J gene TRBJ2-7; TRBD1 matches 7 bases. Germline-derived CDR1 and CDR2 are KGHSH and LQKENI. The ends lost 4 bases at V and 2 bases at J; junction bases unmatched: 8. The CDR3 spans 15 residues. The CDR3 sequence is CASSLGTASTYEQYF. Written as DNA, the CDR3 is TGTGCCAGCTCACTCGGGACAGCTTCCACCTACGAGCAGTACTTC.

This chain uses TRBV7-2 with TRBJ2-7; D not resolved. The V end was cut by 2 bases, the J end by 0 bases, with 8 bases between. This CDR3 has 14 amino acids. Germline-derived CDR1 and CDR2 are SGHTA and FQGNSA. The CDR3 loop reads CASSLSSTSYEQYF. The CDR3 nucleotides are TGTGCCAGCAGCTTAAGTAGCACCTCCTACGAGCAGTACTTC.

CDR3 nucleotides: TGTGCCAGCAGTTTCCTTGACAGTTTGAGCTCCTACGAGCAGTACTTC. Protein: CASSFLDSLSSYEQYF. The chain couples TRBV28 to TRBJ2-7; a possible D gene is TRBD1 (5 bases). Germline loops: CDR1 MDHEN, CDR2 SYDVKM. Trimming took off 3 bases at V and 0 bases at J, with 15 bases between the two ends. The CDR3 runs to 16 residues.

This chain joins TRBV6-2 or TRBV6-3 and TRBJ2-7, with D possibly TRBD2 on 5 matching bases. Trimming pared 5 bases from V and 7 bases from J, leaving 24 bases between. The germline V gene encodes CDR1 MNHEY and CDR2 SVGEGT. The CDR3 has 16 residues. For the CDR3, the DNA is TGTGCCAGCAGTCCCCCCCAGCTAGCCCCGACTCGAGAGCAGTACTTC. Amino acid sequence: CASSPPQLAPTREQYF.

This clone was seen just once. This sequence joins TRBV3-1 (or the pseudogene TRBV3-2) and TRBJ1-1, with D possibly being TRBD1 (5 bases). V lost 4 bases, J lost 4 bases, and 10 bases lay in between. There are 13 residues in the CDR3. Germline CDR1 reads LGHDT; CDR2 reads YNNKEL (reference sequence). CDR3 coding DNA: TGTGCCAGCAGCCGCGGGGGGTTCACTGAAGCTTTCTTT. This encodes CASSRGGFTEAFF.